This T cell receptor (beta chain) was found in a study of regulatory T cells in long-lasting Graves disease (dated by TCRdb to 2020 to 2022). About the full investigation: Newly diagnosed Graves' disease patients had taken antithyroid drugs for less than 3 months. Peripheral blood TCR sequencing and RNA sequencing compared persistent Graves' disease patients with newly diagnosed Graves' disease patients. The study was registered as a clinical trial and conducted in China. TCR sequencing covered around 13 persistent and 20 or so newly diagnosed Graves' disease patients, some 33 samples in total.

The time point label, read with the paper, signifies: newly diagnosed GD, antithyroid drugs for less than 3 months. For both TCR sequencing and RNA sequencing, RNA was extracted from PBMCs using TRIzol. Graves' disease was diagnosed according to American Thyroid Association guidelines. The patients came from an endocrinology department in Xi'an, China. Each patient gave 9 to 10 milliliters of peripheral blood, collected in an EDTA anticoagulant tube. Ficoll Paque Plus density gradient separation was used to isolate PBMCs, and no additional T cell sorting was done. An Agilent 2100 Bioanalyzer and agarose gel were used to check RNA quality, and a NanoDrop 2000 was used to measure RNA concentration. To note about this clonotype: What this receptor recognizes is not known. Per-nucleotide qualities are absent, and no much larger clonotype sits a single base away.

Libraries were made using multiplex PCR. Instrument used: Illumina HiSeq 4000. TCR beta libraries were built with iRepertoire HTBI primers and Arm-PCR amplification of CDR3 regions. Before sequencing, the PCR products underwent gel purification. The original pipeline was this. A total of roughly 67 TRBV and more than twelve TRBJ segments were identified across samples and were used for gene usage analysis of CDR3 amino acid clonotypes. Filtered high-quality paired reads were merged into contigs using COPE and FqMerger. BLAST was used to align contigs to IMGT TRBV, TRBD and TRBJ reference genes, with CDR3 defined following IMGT. Clonotypes above 0.1% frequency were classified as highly expanded clones. Repertoire diversity was measured by Shannon entropy, and V-J evenness by the Gini coefficient. A clonotype was considered public if more than one individual shared it. TCRdb handled the public reads itself, with Q25 trimming in fastp and clone calling in MiXCR, and kept productive beta chains. For every CDR3 protein sequence, its rows merge into one entry that carries the most common genes and DNA. TCRdb's processing, not the study's, gives the V and J calls here. The sample table contains under 500,000 distinct CDR3 sequences; only one count was recorded for about 15% of them. The biggest ten clones account for about 10% of the sample.

Relative to germline, V is 3 bases shorter and J is 5 bases shorter, with 11 bases between their ends. The cysteine opens and the phenylalanine closes a CDR3 of 14 amino acids. Kept here is only the CDR3 DNA, which spans 42 bases and is read in frame from base 1. From the germline V gene, CDR1 is SGHRS and CDR2 is YFSETQ. What the work shows at the level of the full study, not this receptor alone: Only the TCR beta chain was sequenced and analyzed. Persistent Graves' disease patients showed lower TCR Shannon entropy and fewer highly expanded clones than newly diagnosed patients, suggesting clonal expansion. Persistent disease showed preferential use of TRBV28, TRBJ1-2 and TRBJ2-5, whereas newly diagnosed disease favored TRBV20-1 and TRBJ2-1. The authors noted that the small sample size was a limitation that may lower accuracy. More public clonotypes were shared among persistent patients (around 3,000) than among newly diagnosed patients (roughly 1,000). Only peripheral blood was studied, because thyroid tissue, the primary lesion, was inaccessible.

The data also belong to a second study, concerning T cells in Graves' hyperthyroidism and ophthalmopathy. That second publication adds: Stable Graves' hyperthyroidism was defined as the absence of progression to ophthalmopathy over 18 months of follow-up. Hyperthyroidism patients were aged 18 to 65 years and newly diagnosed, with disease duration of less than 2 months. Any patient with an uncontrolled infection, another autoimmune disease, pregnancy or lactation was excluded. Diagnoses were established on the basis of clinical symptoms, serum thyroxine and TRAb, thyroid ultrasound, and orbital computed tomography. The TCR CDR3 was subjected to a first round of RT-PCR using the HTBI primer set and the Qiagen OneStep RT-PCR kit. Blood samples also contained most of the expanded thyroid clonotypes (frequency above 0.001), which suggests that blood repertoires may reflect thyroid immune responses. A model built on a 13 V-J signature distinguished ophthalmopathy from stable hyperthyroidism, reaching roughly 88% sensitivity and approximately 83% specificity in cross-validation and 80%/75% in testing. In validation, the model predicted progression to ophthalmopathy with approximately 70% sensitivity and approximately 74% specificity, a median of around 6.6 months before onset. To identify TCR V-J signatures that set the groups apart, the researchers used a discovery cohort of 95 to 100 patients, made up of approximately 43 with Graves' ophthalmopathy and about 55 with stable Graves' hyperthyroidism. An independent validation cohort of fewer than 20 hyperthyroidism patients and approximately 15 patients who later progressed to ophthalmopathy tested prospective prediction of ophthalmopathy. The roughly 100 discovery patients were randomly divided into training and test sets at a 7:3 ratio. In roughly six Graves' hyperthyroidism patients, the study also compared T-cell repertoires from thyroid tissue with T-cell repertoires from blood. Following sampling, methimazole starting at 30 mg daily was given to hyperthyroidism patients, and high-dose intravenous methylprednisolone was given to ophthalmopathy patients. Libraries were constructed in a second round of multiplex PCR, after which size selection and purification were carried out. Paired-end sequencing of the libraries was performed with 100 bp reads on an Illumina HiSeq2000. SOAPnuke was used to process the raw data, with reads discarded if the reads contained adapters or uncalled bases, had a mean Phred below 15, or lacked an exact constant-primer or identifier match. High-quality paired reads were merged using COPE v1.2.5, and each unique nucleotide sequence was defined as a clonotype. Clonotypes were aligned to IMGT TRBV, TRBD and TRBJ reference segments using MiTCR v1.1. Only V-J combinations with frequency above 0.0001, covering 99% to 99.2% of repertoires, were analysed. The TCS score was defined as F50 (clonal expansion) divided by E x V (chaos), with BLOSUM62-based TCRdist calculated between CDR3 peptides within each V-J. Welch's t-statistics and random forest reduced just over 500 V-J features to 13, which were used in a naive Bayes classifier (R e1071). Sample size was not statistically predetermined, and investigators were not blinded to group allocation. The paper describes TCR Vbeta CDR3 sequencing of 135 peripheral blood samples, made up of 43 ophthalmopathy patients, 70 to 80 hyperthyroidism patients and 17 progressor patients.

Sample: peripheral blood mononuclear cells (PBMCs), taken at new diagnosis, from a patient treated with antithyroid drugs. This receptor was obtained from a young woman with Graves disease. Donor details come from another sample of the same person, matched by shared clones. This chain is built from TRBV5-1 and TRBJ2-2, with a weak D call of TRBD2 (6 bases match). CDR3 reads: CASSSGVGTGELFF. DNA sequence: TGCGCCAGCAGCTCGGGAGTTGGGACCGGGGAGCTGTTTTTT.